The clone carrying this T cell receptor (beta chain) was recorded a few times. Its matching antigen is unknown. The CDR3 length is 17 residues. The V gene end was trimmed by 0 bases and the J gene end by 3 bases; junction bases not matched to a gene: 7. Per germline, CDR1 LGHNA and CDR2 YNFKEQ. This record belongs to a study of early T cells in non-severe SARS-CoV-2 infection. Overall study context: Chains were unpaired, as sequencing was done on bulk RNA from unsorted whole blood. Findings of the study overall: Database matching using VDJdb favored anti-spike CD8 responses, with private and CD4 specificities left missing.

Individual cDNA molecules were tagged with unique molecular identifiers, the study reported. MiXCR, run by TCRdb on the 5' RACE reads, gives a single entry per CDR3 protein. The table shows over 75,000 distinct CDR3 sequences, with about 15% occurring only once. The chain links TRBV4-2 to TRBJ2-2; 7 nucleotides agree with TRBD1. Sequencing was done on a sample of whole blood. This sequence originates from an adult who was a healthcare worker with PCR-confirmed SARS-CoV-2 infection or an uninfected control (not recorded which). As DNA, the CDR3 is TGTGCCAGCAGCCAAGAGTTGACAGGGATCGACACCGGGGAGCTGTTTTTT. Translating gives CASSQELTGIDTGELFF.